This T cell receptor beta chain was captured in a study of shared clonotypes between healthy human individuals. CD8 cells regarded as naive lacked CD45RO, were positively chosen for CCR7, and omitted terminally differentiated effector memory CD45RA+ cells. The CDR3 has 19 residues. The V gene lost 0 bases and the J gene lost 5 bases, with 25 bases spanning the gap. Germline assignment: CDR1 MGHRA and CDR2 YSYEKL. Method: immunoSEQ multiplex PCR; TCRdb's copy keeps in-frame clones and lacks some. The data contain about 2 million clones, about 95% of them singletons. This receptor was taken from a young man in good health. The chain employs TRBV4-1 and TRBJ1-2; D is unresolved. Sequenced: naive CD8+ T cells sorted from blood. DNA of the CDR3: TGCGCCAGCAGCCAAGATCCCAAGCTATTGTCGGCAGGAGATTATGGCTACACCTTC. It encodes CASSQDPKLLSAGDYGYTF.